Sequencing of this T cell receptor beta chain was carried out in a study of lung T cells in sarcoidosis with Löfgren's syndrome. Study background: Analyses focused on Löfgren's syndrome patients. Overall study findings and caveats: Shared TRAV12-1 and TRBV2 CDR3 motifs across Löfgren's syndrome patients reportedly suggested public CD4+ TCRs. The most expanded V genes in Löfgren's patients were reportedly TRAV12-1 and TRBV2.

V lost 2 bases, J lost 0 bases, and 7 bases lay in between. The CDR3 has 14 residues. The germline gives CDR1 MGHRA, CDR2 YSYEKL. This clonotype showed up many times. Its antigen is unidentified. TCRdb used MiXCR to reprocess the reads, holding one entry per CDR3 protein. The sample gives roughly 63,000 distinct CDR3 sequences, around 20% of which show up once; 2.3% is in the top ten. The sequenced material came from CD4+ T cells from PBMCs. The TCR was taken from a human donor with sarcoidosis (Löfgren's syndrome or another form), or a control subject (not recorded which). J is TRBJ1-1 and V is TRBV4-1; unclear D gene. CDR3 loop: CASSQLGVNTEAFF. The DNA of the CDR3 is TGCGCCAGCAGCCAACTGGGAGTGAACACTGAAGCTTTCTTT.